A single sample is the source of the 15 T cell receptor beta chains below, sequenced in a study of response to subunit inactivated influenza vaccine. A single record per CDR3 protein comes from TCRdb applying MiXCR to the RT-PCR reads. This sample has more than 200,000 distinct CDR3 sequences, with 10% to 15% found just once. Sequences were derived from non-naive T cells sorted from PBMCs, sampled less than 15 days before vaccination. These receptors came from a man aged 45-60 years who received an inactivated influenza vaccine.

The V and J genes are TRBV3-1 and TRBJ2-1; the match to TRBD2 covers 11 bases. V gave up 2 bases and J gave up 9 bases; unmatched junction bases: 15. This CDR3 spans 18 amino acids. Germline V lookup: CDR1 LGHDT, CDR2 YNNKEL (reference sequence). The chain's CDR3 is CASSQIKELAGEVGEQFF. Written as DNA, the CDR3 is TGTGCCAGCAGCCAAATTAAGGAACTAGCGGGAGAGGTTGGTGAGCAGTTCTTC.

In this sample, this clonotype turned up a few times. The rearrangement links TRBV15 to TRBJ2-4; D uncertain. Trimming took off 3 bases at V and 6 bases at J, with 12 bases between the two ends. The CDR3 contains 14 residues. Germline CDR1 and CDR2: LNHNV and YYDKDF (reference sequence). CDR3 amino acids: CATSRSSARNIQYF. The CDR3 nucleotides read TGTGCCACCAGCAGGTCCTCGGCTAGAAACATTCAGTACTTC.

V gene TRBV20-1 combines with J gene TRBJ2-1; 15 nucleotides line up with TRBD2. The CDR3 has 14 amino acids. Per germline, CDR1 DFQATT and CDR2 SNEGSKA (reference sequence). With 6 bases clipped from V and 8 bases from J, the junction kept 5 bases outside the gene matches. The CDR3, as DNA: TGCAGTGCAAGGACTAGCGGGAGGGGCGATGAGCAGTTCTTC. Translating it yields CSARTSGRGDEQFF.

The chain recombines TRBV20-1 with TRBJ2-2, with no clear D. The CDR3 is 14 amino acids. CDR1 and CDR2 (germline): DFQATT, SNEGSKA (reference sequence). V was clipped by 5 bases and J by 2 bases, with 12 bases between them. The CDR3 sequence is CSALRAGNTGELFF. DNA for the CDR3: TGCAGTGCTCTCCGAGCAGGAAACACCGGGGAGCTGTTTTTT.

This clonotype has a count of ten or more. The chain couples TRBV4-2 to TRBJ2-7; D gene uncertain. V was clipped by 0 bases and J by 4 bases, with 13 bases between them. The CDR3 consists of 15 residues. Germline V CDR1 and CDR2: LGHNA, YNFKEQ. Written as DNA, the CDR3 is TGTGCCAGCAGCCAAGATTTGGTCAGAAAGTACGAGCAGTACTTC. Its protein product is CASSQDLVRKYEQYF.

This clonotype appeared many times. The chain joins TRBV12-3 or TRBV12-4 to TRBJ1-5; the match to TRBD1 covers 8 bases. This CDR3 comprises 13 residues. V dropped 6 bases and J dropped 5; count of bases not matched to a gene: 3. CDR3 sequence: CASSRTGHQPQHF. CDR3 sequence (DNA): TGTGCCAGCAGCAGGACAGGGCATCAGCCCCAGCATTTT.

The chain is built from TRBV5-4 and TRBJ2-7; D is possibly TRBD2 (6 bases). The ends were cut back, 0 bases at V and 7 bases at J, with 29 bases in the middle. Germline V lookup: CDR1 SGHNT, CDR2 YYREEE (reference sequence). The CDR3 length is 19 residues. CDR3 loop: CASSLEGLSGISNGGEQYF. DNA of the CDR3: TGTGCCAGCAGCTTGGAAGGGTTGAGCGGAATCTCCAATGGGGGGGAGCAGTACTTC.

This clonotype was picked up many times. The rearrangement uses TRBV4-1 and TRBJ2-7; D may be TRBD2 (5 bases). CDR3 length: 13 amino acids. Trimming left V 1 base short and J 8 bases short, with 12 bases between. The germline CDR1 and CDR2 sequences are MGHRA and YSYEKL. The CDR3 DNA follows: TGCGCCAGCAGCCAAGTTACGGGGTTCCAGCAGTACTTC. It encodes CASSQVTGFQQYF.

This clonotype was found a few times. J is TRBJ1-3 and V is TRBV27; 7 bases are a match to TRBD1. J lost 0 bases, V lost 6 bases, and 5 bases had no gene match. CDR3 length equals 15 residues. CDR1 is MNHEY, CDR2 SMNVEV, per germline (reference sequence). CDR3 protein: CASSPDRASGNTIYF. The DNA for the CDR3 is TGTGCCAGCAGCCCAGACAGGGCCTCTGGAAACACCATATATTTT.

This clonotype was observed a handful of times. The rearrangement joins TRBV5-1 to TRBJ1-5, with D tentatively TRBD1 (6 bases). CDR3 length equals 15 residues. Germline V lookup: CDR1 SGHRS, CDR2 YFSETQ. V dropped 1 base and J dropped 5 bases, with 13 bases sitting between them. This CDR3 is CASSLLGQTDQPQHF. The CDR3 coding sequence is TGCGCCAGCAGCTTGCTGGGACAAACAGATCAGCCCCAGCATTTT.

The rearrangement uses TRBV11-2 and TRBJ1-6; no firm D call. Looked up from germline, CDR1 is SGHAT and CDR2 is FQNNGV. V lost 5 bases to trimming and J lost 7 bases, with 15 bases between them. There are 15 residues in the CDR3. The CDR3 bases are TGTGCCAGCAGCCCCTCGGGGAGACGGAATTCACCCCTCCACTTT. It is translated as CASSPSGRRNSPLHF.

The chain combines TRBV20-1 with TRBJ2-1; no firm D call. The V gene lost 4 bases and the J gene lost 10 bases, with 11 bases spanning the gap. Germline assignment: CDR1 DFQATT and CDR2 SNEGSKA (reference sequence). This CDR3 is 11 amino acids long. The CDR3 DNA sequence: TGCAGTGCTATCCCCGCTTCGGAGCAGTTCTTC. Translated: CSAIPASEQFF.

J is TRBJ2-1 and V is TRBV28; D not certain. Trimming left V 3 bases short and J 3 bases short, with 18 bases between. Germline assignment: CDR1 MDHEN and CDR2 SYDVKM. The CDR3 runs 17 residues. The CDR3: CASSFPLSGALYNEQFF. The DNA of the CDR3 is TGTGCCAGCAGTTTCCCCCTCTCGGGCGCCCTCTACAATGAGCAGTTCTTC.

The V and J genes are TRBV27 and TRBJ1-6; D is possibly TRBD1 (5 bases). This CDR3 is 15 amino acids long. The germline CDR1 and CDR2 sequences are MNHEY and SMNVEV (reference sequence). The V gene lost 3 bases and the J gene lost 9 bases, with 15 bases spanning the gap. CDR3 loop: CASSLGPDPSSPLHF. The CDR3 DNA reads TGTGCCAGCAGTTTGGGGCCGGACCCATCTTCACCCCTCCACTTT.

CDR3 bases: TGTGCCAGCCAGGGACAGATGAACACTGAAGCTTTCTTT. Translating gives CASQGQMNTEAFF. The chain is built from TRBV18 and TRBJ1-1, with 7 bases identical to TRBD1. This CDR3 spans 13 amino acids. The V and J ends lost 8 bases and 0 bases, in that order; junction bases with no gene match: 3. Germline V gene lookup returns CDR1 KGHSH and CDR2 LQKENI. The complete variable domain, with remaining parts taken from reference TRBV18 and TRBJ1-1, reads NAGVMQNPRHLVRRRGQEARLRCSPMKGHSHVYWYRQLPEEGLKFMVYLQKENIIDESGMPKERFSAEFPKEGPSILRIQQVVRGDSAAYFCASQGQMNTEAFFGQGTRLTVV.